Each of the 25 T cell receptor beta chains below was sequenced from the same sample in a study of cytomegalovirus exposure and HLA in healthy donors. In the PCR, 60 Vbeta and 13 Jbeta primers were used. Here immunoSEQ multiplex PCR was the method, and the copy in TCRdb shows in-frame clones only, minus some. The profile shows 120,000 to 150,000 clones, around 79% of them singletons. The sequenced sample consisted of PBMCs. These receptors were collected from a middle-aged man in good health and CMV-seropositive.

Comments on this clone: Additional DNA sequences in this sample encode the identical CDR3. The chain employs TRBV4-1 and TRBJ2-3; 11 nucleotides line up with TRBD2. The J segment lost 1 base and the V segment lost 4 bases, leaving 1 base of the junction unmatched. The CDR3 runs to 15 residues. Germline-derived CDR1 and CDR2 are MGHRA and YSYEKL. This CDR3 is CASSPLAGGTDTQYF. The CDR3 nucleotides read TGCGCCAGCAGCCCACTAGCGGGGGGCACAGATACGCAGTATTTT.

The genes are TRBV7-9 and TRBJ1-2; D might be TRBD1 (5 bases). Germline V lookup: CDR1 SEHNR, CDR2 FQNEAQ (reference sequence). The CDR3 extends over 13 amino acids. The ends were cut back, 3 bases at V and 4 bases at J, with 9 bases in the middle. The DNA of the CDR3 is TGTGCCAGCAGCTTTCGGGGGACCTATGGCTACACCTTC. As protein: CASSFRGTYGYTF.

The chain is built from TRBV6-5 and TRBJ2-4, with D tentatively TRBD1 (5 bases). Germline CDR1 and CDR2: MNHEY and SVGAGI. CDR3 length: 12 residues. Trimming left V 10 bases short and J 8 bases short, with 15 bases between. The CDR3, as DNA: TGTGCCACCAGGGCAGACAACGACATTCAGTACTTC. Translation: CATRADNDIQYF.

The gene calls are TRBV6-1 and TRBJ2-3; D possibly corresponds to TRBD1 (6 bases). The CDR3 spans 15 residues. CDR1 MNHNS and CDR2 SASEGT come from the germline V gene. V lost 4 bases, J lost 4 bases, and 15 bases lay in between. This CDR3 is CASSVTGYESDTQYF. The CDR3 DNA reads TGTGCCAGCAGTGTTACAGGGTATGAATCAGATACGCAGTATTTT.

V and J are TRBV5-4 and TRBJ1-2, with D hard to call. The CDR3 is 12 residues long. CDR1 and CDR2 from the germline V gene are SGHNT and YYREEE (reference sequence). The CDR3 coding sequence is TGTGTCTGGGCCCGGGAAAACTATGGCTACACCTTC. Translated, it gives CVWARENYGYTF.

The V gene is TRBV7-2, the J gene TRBJ2-5; 10 nucleotides agree with TRBD2. The trim removed 5 bases at V and 6 bases at J, leaving 9 bases unmatched. The CDR3 is 15 amino acids. In germline, CDR1 is SGHTA, CDR2 FQGNSA. The chain's CDR3 is CASSPPAGGPKTQYF. The CDR3, as DNA: TGTGCCAGCAGCCCCCCAGCGGGAGGGCCAAAGACCCAGTACTTC.

The chain carries TRBV5-4 and TRBJ1-2, with 10 bases aligning to TRBD1. The J segment lost 6 bases and the V segment lost 4 bases, leaving 12 bases of the junction unmatched. Germline V gives CDR1 SGHNT, CDR2 YYREEE (reference sequence). This CDR3 region has 16 residues. The CDR3 here is CASSAPGTGVGDGYTF. CDR3 nucleotides: TGTGCCAGCAGCGCTCCCGGGACAGGGGTCGGGGATGGCTACACCTTC.

This clone was detected a few times. The CDR3 here is CASSIAAGGPQYEQYF. CDR3 sequence (DNA): TGTGCCAGTAGTATTGCGGCGGGAGGGCCTCAATACGAGCAGTACTTC. The rearrangement joins TRBV19 to TRBJ2-7; TRBD2 agrees at 9 bases. Trimming cost V 3 bases and J 4 bases; bases outside gene matches: 10. Germline V gene lookup returns CDR1 LNHDA and CDR2 SQIVND (reference sequence). The CDR3 totals 16 residues.

The chain couples TRBV30 to TRBJ1-6; a possible D gene is TRBD1 (5 bases). Germline values: CDR1 GTSNPN, CDR2 SVGIG (reference sequence). V lost 0 bases and J lost 10, with 19 bases in between. CDR3 length equals 16 residues. CDR3 bases: TGTGCCTGGAGTGTACTAAGCGGGACTAAGGAATCACCCCTCCACTTT. This codes for CAWSVLSGTKESPLHF. The variable domain in full, completed from reference TRBV30 and TRBJ1-6, reads SQTIHQWPATLVQPVGSPLSLECTVEGTSNPNLYWYRQAAGRGLQLLFYSVGIGQISSEVPQNLSASRPQDRQFILSSKKLLLSDSGFYLCAWSVLSGTKESPLHFGNGTRLTVT.

This rearrangement joins TRBV6-5 to TRBJ2-5, with D perhaps matching TRBD2 (5 bases). The J call is doubtful: the DNA matches TRBJ2-7 better. Germline V gene data show CDR1 as MNHEY and CDR2 as SVGAGI. The CDR3 is made up of 13 amino acids. DNA of the CDR3: TGTGCCAGCAGTTATAACAGACTATACGAGCAGTACTTC. It specifies CASSYNRLYEQYF.

The chain carries TRBV6-5 and TRBJ2-7, with TRBD2 as a possible D gene (7 bases). Germline V CDR1 and CDR2: MNHEY, SVGAGI. Trimming took off 7 bases at V and 2 bases at J, with 18 bases between the two ends. The CDR3 length is 15 residues. The DNA for the CDR3 is TGTGCCAGCAATCCTTCCCGGGGGGCCGCCTACGAGCAGTACTTC. Translating it yields CASNPSRGAAYEQYF.

This clone occurred once. The J gene is TRBJ2-7, the V gene TRBV5-6; D possibly corresponds to TRBD1 (5 bases). This CDR3 region has 13 residues. With 2 bases removed from V and 6 bases from J, the gap between germline ends came to 12 bases. Per germline, CDR1 SGHDT and CDR2 YYEEEE. This CDR3 reads CASSLSQEREQYF. The CDR3 DNA sequence: TGTGCCAGCAGCTTATCACAGGAACGCGAGCAGTACTTC.

The rearrangement joins TRBV27 to TRBJ2-7; 8 bases are shared with TRBD2. The CDR3 loop spans 16 amino acids. Germline V CDR1 and CDR2: MNHEY, SMNVEV (reference sequence). V shed 7 bases and J 1 base; nucleotides not matched to a gene: 12. The CDR3 loop is CASTFTGTRGSYEQYF. CDR3 nucleotide sequence: TGTGCCAGCACGTTCACAGGGACTAGGGGATCCTACGAGCAGTACTTC.

The chain combines TRBV5-1 with TRBJ1-3; D not resolved. The CDR3 runs to 15 residues. Trimming removed 1 base at V and 4 bases at J, with 12 bases between. Germline lookup yields CDR1 SGHRS and CDR2 YFSETQ. Here the CDR3 DNA reads TGCGCCAGCAGCTTGTCGGGAACCCAAGGAAACACCATATATTTT. This translates into CASSLSGTQGNTIYF.

This chain links TRBV7-8 with TRBJ1-1, with no clear D. Per the germline V gene, CDR1 is SGHVS and CDR2 is FQNEAQ. Trimming shortened V by 1 base and J by 2 bases, and 5 bases separated the two germline ends. The CDR3 runs to 13 residues. The CDR3 DNA reads TGTGCCAGCAGCTTAGACTCAAACACTGAAGCTTTCTTT. It specifies CASSLDSNTEAFF.

The V gene is TRBV7-2, the J gene TRBJ2-7; a possible D gene is TRBD2 (6 bases). The CDR3 length is 15 residues. Germline V gene data show CDR1 as SGHTA and CDR2 as FQGNSA. With 5 bases removed from V and 6 bases from J, the gap between germline ends came to 20 bases. The CDR3 DNA sequence: TGTGCCAGCAGCGAGCTTCAGGGAGGTCAATCCGAGCAGTACTTC. Encoded protein: CASSELQGGQSEQYF.

This chain connects TRBV6-4 to TRBJ1-6; D not certain. The CDR3 runs to 13 residues. CDR1 is MRHNA and CDR2 is SNTAGT in the germline V gene. Trimming took off 4 bases at V and 6 bases at J, with 7 bases between the two ends. CDR3 sequence reads: CASSVRVNSPLHF. The CDR3 coding sequence is TGTGCCAGCAGTGTGAGGGTTAATTCACCCCTCCACTTT.

This clone was observed once. V and J are TRBV27 and TRBJ1-1, with 7 bases aligning to TRBD1. In germline, CDR1 is MNHEY, CDR2 SMNVEV (reference sequence). The CDR3 extends over 15 amino acids. Unmatched junction bases numbered 10, after V lost 8 bases and J lost 1 base. The CDR3 DNA follows: TGTGCCAGCCCCTTTACAGGGGAATGGAACACTGAAGCTTTCTTT. Its translation is CASPFTGEWNTEAFF.

The chain recombines TRBV6-4 with TRBJ2-1; 12 bases line up with TRBD2. This CDR3 is built from 14 residues. Germline lookup yields CDR1 MRHNA and CDR2 SNTAGT. V trimming: 2 bases; J trimming: 7 bases; junction bases outside the gene matches: 0. CDR3 DNA: TGTGCCAGCAGTGACGGACTAGCGGGAAATGAGCAGTTCTTC. Protein: CASSDGLAGNEQFF.

As DNA, the CDR3 is TGTGCCAGTAGTAGTAGACAGGGGGGCACTGAAGCTTTCTTT. Amino acid sequence: CASSSRQGGTEAFF. The chain uses TRBV19 and TRBJ1-1; TRBD1 matches at 9 bases. The CDR3 extends over 14 amino acids. The V gene's germline CDR1 is LNHDA and CDR2 SQIVND (reference sequence). V lost 4 bases to trimming and J lost 4 bases; unmatched junction nucleotides: 4.

This clone was counted once. The chain has TRBV19 and TRBJ2-1, with D possibly TRBD2 on 5 matching bases. Germline assignment: CDR1 LNHDA and CDR2 SQIVND (reference sequence). The CDR3 totals 17 residues. V was trimmed by 3 bases and J by 4 bases, leaving 19 bases between them. The DNA of the CDR3 is TGTGCCAGTAGTATCAGGTCTTCGGGGTACCGGTACAATGAGCAGTTCTTC. Protein: CASSIRSSGYRYNEQFF.

This sequence joins TRBV28 and TRBJ2-1; 9 positions agree with TRBD2. Losses at the gene ends were 5 bases for V and 7 bases for J; bases not matched to a gene: 15. The CDR3 is made up of 17 amino acids. The V gene's germline CDR1 is MDHEN and CDR2 SYDVKM. The CDR3 sequence is CASSPPPRLAAKNEQFF. The CDR3 DNA reads TGTGCCAGCAGTCCCCCGCCGCGACTAGCGGCTAAAAATGAGCAGTTCTTC.

This chain connects TRBV7-7 to TRBJ2-5; the match to TRBD2 covers 10 bases. CDR3 size: 14 residues. Germline V CDR1 and CDR2: SSHAT, FNYEAQ (reference sequence). With V trimmed by 5 bases and J by 3 bases, 3 bases remained unmatched. This CDR3 reads CASSQGLAEETQYF. In nucleotides, the CDR3 is TGTGCCAGCAGCCAAGGACTAGCGGAAGAGACCCAGTACTTC.

Details on this clone: Compared with germline, one end of the junction differs, possibly owing to a read error. CDR3: CSSSSADGNGYTF. DNA of the CDR3: TGTTCCAGCAGCTCTGCGGACGGGAATGGCTACACCTTC. This rearrangement joins TRBV7-9 to TRBJ1-2; D unresolved. This CDR3 spans 13 amino acids. The germline V gene has CDR1 SEHNR and CDR2 FQNEAQ (reference sequence). The full variable domain, rest sourced from reference TRBV7-9 and TRBJ1-2, is DTGVSQNPRHKITKRGQNVTFRCDPISEHNRLYWYRQTLGQGPEFLTYFQNEAQLEKSRLLSDRFSAERPKGSFSTLEIQRTEQGDSAMYLCSSSSADGNGYTFGSGTRLTVV.

The rearrangement uses TRBV7-9 and TRBJ2-3; D remains unclear. The CDR3 consists of 12 residues. CDR1 and CDR2 from the germline V gene are SEHNR and FQNEAQ (reference sequence). Trimming cost V 5 bases and J 8 bases, with 11 bases left between them. The CDR3: CASSRETGTQYF. For the CDR3, the DNA is TGTGCCAGCAGCCGTGAAACGGGTACGCAGTATTTT.